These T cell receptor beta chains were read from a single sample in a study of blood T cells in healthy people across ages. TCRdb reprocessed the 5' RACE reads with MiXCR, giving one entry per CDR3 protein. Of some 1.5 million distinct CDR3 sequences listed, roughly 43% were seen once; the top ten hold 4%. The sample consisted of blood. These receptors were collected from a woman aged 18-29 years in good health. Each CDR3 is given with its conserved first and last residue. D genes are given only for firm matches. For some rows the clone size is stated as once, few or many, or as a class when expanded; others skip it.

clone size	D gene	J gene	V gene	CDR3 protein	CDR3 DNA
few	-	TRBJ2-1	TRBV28	CASSYVDVGGNEQFF	TGTGCCAGCAGCTACGTCGATGTAGGTGGAAATGAGCAGTTCTTC
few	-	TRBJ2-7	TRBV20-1	CSASNRADEQYF	TGCAGTGCTAGTAATAGAGCCGACGAGCAGTACTTC
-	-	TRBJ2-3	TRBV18	CASSRDGAGTTDTQYF	TGTGCCAGCTCACGCGACGGGGCGGGCACCACAGATACGCAGTATTTT
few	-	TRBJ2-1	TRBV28	CASRSQVGGRSYNEQFF	TGTGCCAGCAGGTCTCAGGTTGGGGGACGCTCCTACAATGAGCAGTTCTTC
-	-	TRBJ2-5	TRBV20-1	CSARGGWKRTAKETQYF	TGCAGTGCTAGAGGAGGTTGGAAGCGGACAGCCAAAGAGACCCAGTACTTC
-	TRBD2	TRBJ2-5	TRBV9	CASSVIGLALEGETQYF	TGTGCCAGCAGCGTCATTGGACTAGCCCTTGAAGGGGAGACCCAGTACTTC
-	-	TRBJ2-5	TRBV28	CASSRPAGTLNEQYF	TGTGCCAGCAGTCGGCCGGCGGGTACTCTGAATGAGCAGTACTTC
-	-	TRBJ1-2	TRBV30	CAWSDWQGWNYGYTF	TGTGCCTGGAGTGACTGGCAGGGTTGGAACTATGGCTACACCTTC
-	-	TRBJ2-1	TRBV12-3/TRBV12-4	CASSPTGVQETQFF	TGTGCCAGCAGTCCAACGGGGGTTCAAGAGACCCAGTTCTTC
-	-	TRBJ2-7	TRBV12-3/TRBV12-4	CASSSRYRSPSYNEQYF	TGTGCCAGCAGTTCACGATACAGGTCCCCCTCCTACAATGAGCAGTACTTC
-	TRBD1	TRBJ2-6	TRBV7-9	CASRGQGSGANVLTF	TGTGCCAGCAGAGGACAGGGCTCTGGGGCAAACGTCCTGACTTTC
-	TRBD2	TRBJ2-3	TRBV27	CASSSPLAGLTDTQYF	TGTGCCAGCAGTTCCCCACTAGCGGGGCTCACAGATACGCAGTATTTT
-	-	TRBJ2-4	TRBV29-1	CSVEGGNIQYF	TGCAGCGTTGAAGGGGGAAACATTCAGTACTTC
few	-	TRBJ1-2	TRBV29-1	CSVEDGGRYYGYTF	TGCAGCGTTGAAGACGGGGGCAGGTACTATGGCTACACCTTC
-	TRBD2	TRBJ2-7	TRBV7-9	CASSNSGKYEQYF	TGTGCCAGCAGCAACAGCGGGAAATACGAGCAGTACTTC
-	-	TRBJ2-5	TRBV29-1	CSVDVDVQETQYF	TGCAGCGTTGATGTGGATGTCCAAGAGACCCAGTACTTC
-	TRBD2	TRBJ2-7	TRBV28	CASSLGLAGAQHEQYF	TGTGCCAGCAGTCTGGGACTAGCGGGAGCTCAACACGAGCAGTACTTC
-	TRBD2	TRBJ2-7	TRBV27	CASSLSMSSGRYEQYF	TGTGCCAGCAGTTTATCGATGTCTAGCGGGAGATACGAGCAGTACTTC
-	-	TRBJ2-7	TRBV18	CASSPRGTHEQYF	TGTGCCAGCTCACCACGAGGCACACACGAGCAGTACTTC
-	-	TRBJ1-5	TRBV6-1	CASSEAGGLGNQPQHF	TGTGCCAGCAGTGAAGCAGGGGGGCTCGGCAATCAGCCCCAGCATTTT
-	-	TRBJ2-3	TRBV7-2	CASSVVLVGDTQYF	TGTGCCAGCAGCGTAGTCCTAGTGGGAGATACGCAGTATTTT
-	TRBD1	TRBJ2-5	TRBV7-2	CASSFTGGAGETQYF	TGTGCCAGCAGCTTTACAGGGGGCGCAGGGGAGACCCAGTACTTC
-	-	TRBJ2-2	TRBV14	CASSQGAAFSPGELFF	TGTGCCAGCAGCCAAGGGGCAGCATTCAGTCCCGGGGAGCTGTTTTTT
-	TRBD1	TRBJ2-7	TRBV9	CASSVGPGTGDHEQYF	TGTGCCAGCAGCGTGGGCCCCGGGACAGGGGACCACGAGCAGTACTTC
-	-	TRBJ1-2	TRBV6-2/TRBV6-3	CASNQVLNYGYTF	TGTGCCAGCAACCAGGTCCTCAACTATGGCTACACCTTC
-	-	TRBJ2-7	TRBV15	CATSRDKGGQSYEQYF	TGTGCCACCAGCAGAGATAAAGGCGGACAGTCCTACGAGCAGTACTTC
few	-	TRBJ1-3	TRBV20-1	CSARDSGLGNTIYF	TGCAGTGCTAGAGATTCAGGGCTAGGAAACACCATATATTTT
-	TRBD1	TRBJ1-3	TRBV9	CASSGGQGALSSGNTIYF	TGTGCCAGCAGCGGGGGACAGGGGGCCCTAAGCTCTGGAAACACCATATATTTT
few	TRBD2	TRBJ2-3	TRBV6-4	CASSGTSDSDTQYF	TGTGCCAGCAGCGGGACTAGTGACTCAGATACGCAGTATTTT
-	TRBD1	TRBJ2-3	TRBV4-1	CASSQEGQGALDTQYF	TGCGCCAGCAGCCAGGAGGGACAGGGGGCCTTGGATACGCAGTATTTT